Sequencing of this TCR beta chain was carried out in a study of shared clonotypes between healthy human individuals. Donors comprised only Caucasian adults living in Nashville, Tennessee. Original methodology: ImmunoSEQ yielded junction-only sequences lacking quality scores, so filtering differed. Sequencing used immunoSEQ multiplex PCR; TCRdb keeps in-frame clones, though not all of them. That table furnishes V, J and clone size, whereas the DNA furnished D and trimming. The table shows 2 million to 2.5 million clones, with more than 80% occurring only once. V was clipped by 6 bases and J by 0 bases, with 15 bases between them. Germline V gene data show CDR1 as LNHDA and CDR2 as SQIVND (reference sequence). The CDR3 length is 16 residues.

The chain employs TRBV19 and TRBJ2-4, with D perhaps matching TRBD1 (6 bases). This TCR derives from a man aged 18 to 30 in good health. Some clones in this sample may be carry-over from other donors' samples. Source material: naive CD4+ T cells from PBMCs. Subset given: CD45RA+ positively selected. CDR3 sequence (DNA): TGTGCCAGTAGCCTGGGGGCAGGGCAAGCCAAAAACATTCAGTACTTC. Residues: CASSLGAGQAKNIQYF.